A selection of T cell receptor beta chains follows, all from one sample in a study of blood T cell repertoires in COVID-19. The method was immunoSEQ multiplex PCR; TCRdb's version includes in-frame clones alone and lacks a portion of them. The sample has just under 250,000 clones; around nine tenths are singletons. The specimen sequenced was PBMCs or T cells enriched from blood (not recorded which). These receptors were obtained from a woman aged 25 to 39 who had recovered from COVID-19. The CDR3 runs from the conserved cysteine through the conserved F or W.

v_call	j_call	cdr3_aa
TRBV4-3	TRBJ1-6	CASSQDPPGDSLNSPLHF
TRBV28	TRBJ2-5	CATGTGPTQTQYF
TRBV18	TRBJ1-5	CASSPTLDRNNQPQHF
TRBV19	TRBJ1-2	CASSTSTGGYGYTF
TRBV5-4	TRBJ2-7	CASSKPGQGRWEQYF
TRBV29-1	TRBJ2-7	CSVEGLAGKGYEQYF
TRBV30	TRBJ2-7	CAWTGRDYSYEQYF
TRBV9	TRBJ2-5	CASSVGQVYQETQYF
TRBV28	TRBJ2-3	CASMTATYTDTQYF
TRBV12-5	TRBJ2-1	CASGSRTGLPLTSGESSYNEQFF
TRBV3-1/TRBV3-2	TRBJ1-5	CASSQRCLPLEQGQGSNQPQHF
TRBV28	TRBJ1-5	CASRRRVRYQPQHF
TRBV12-5	TRBJ1-2	CASGLATDHGYTF
TRBV15	TRBJ2-6	CATSRGRPSGANVLTF
TRBV27	TRBJ2-7	CASSLLTGYEQYF
TRBV2	TRBJ2-5	CASSEPQGRRGETQYF
TRBV9	TRBJ2-2	CASSVEQAYTGELFF
TRBV20-1	TRBJ2-7	CSASGQVRNEQYF
TRBV4-3	TRBJ2-7	CASSREAGQAYEQYF
TRBV29-1	TRBJ2-2	CSFSGGTGELFF
TRBV19	TRBJ2-3	CASSQRAGQDTQYF
TRBV30	TRBJ2-7	CAWSGDRVPTGNPYEQYF
TRBV7-3	TRBJ2-2	CASSQTVNTGELFF
TRBV29-1	TRBJ1-2	CIVNRESGGYTF
TRBV7-3	TRBJ2-1	CASSLTTEPHNEQFF
TRBV4-3	TRBJ2-1	CASSQDPQSGSFNEQFF
TRBV19	TRBJ1-6	CASSAAGTGISPLHF
TRBV6-5	TRBJ1-2	CASEVVSLYGYTF
TRBV18	TRBJ2-2	CASSPPLTKNTGELFF
TRBV20-1	TRBJ1-2	CSASPAGQSGYTF
TRBV5-1	TRBJ2-1	CASSFGLAGYQNEQFF
TRBV24-1	TRBJ2-1	CATSTSNSDEQFF
TRBV19	TRBJ1-2	CASLAIGELKGYTF
TRBV15	TRBJ2-1	CATSSLGLANEQFF
TRBV11-2	TRBJ1-4	CASRRNPGPTNEKLFF
TRBV4-3	TRBJ2-7	CASSQGVAGGQYEQYF
TRBV9	TRBJ2-2	CASSAPPGTHARTGELFF
TRBV7-3	TRBJ2-5	CASSLGGQYF
TRBV7-8	TRBJ1-1	CASSFTEITEAFF
TRBV4-2	TRBJ2-5	CASSQDRGQGAETQYF
TRBV28	TRBJ1-5	CASRGRDRAYQPQHF
TRBV9	TRBJ2-7	CASSVEPGGTYEQYF
TRBV5-4	TRBJ2-1	CASSTGLAEKTEQFF